Below are 21 T cell receptor beta chains sequenced from a single sample in a study of T cells in tumors after PD-1 blockade. Sequenced by immunoSEQ multiplex PCR; TCRdb stores in-frame clones only, minus some. The repertoire holds 60,000 to 70,000 clones, with around 67% as singletons. The specimen was PBMCs, collected after anti-PD-1 treatment. The origin of the receptors is a human donor with basal cell carcinoma.

This clone was observed a few times. The chain is built from TRBV6-2 or TRBV6-3 and TRBJ2-1; TRBD2 agrees at 9 bases. V shed 1 base, J shed 8 bases, and the junction held 9 bases outside the gene matches. This CDR3 contains 16 residues. From germline, CDR1 is MNHEY and CDR2 SVGEGT. The chain's CDR3 is CASSYYRLRGGDEQFF. Written as DNA, the CDR3 is TGTGCCAGCAGTTACTACCGACTGCGGGGGGGCGATGAGCAGTTCTTC.

The chain uses TRBV19 and TRBJ1-1; 9 bases fit TRBD1. The CDR3 sequence is 15 residues long. The V and J ends lost 3 bases and 3 bases, in that order; junction bases with no gene match: 5. Germline CDR1 and CDR2: LNHDA and SQIVND (reference sequence). The CDR3 is CASSIFGTGYTEAFF. Written as DNA, the CDR3 is TGTGCCAGTAGTATTTTCGGGACAGGGTACACTGAAGCTTTCTTT.

This clone showed up just once. The chain carries TRBV11-3 and TRBJ2-1; D may match TRBD1 or TRBD2 (5 bases each). The ends were cut back, 3 bases at V and 6 bases at J, with 12 bases in the middle. The CDR3 is made up of 14 amino acids. Germline V lookup: CDR1 SGHNT, CDR2 YENEEA. The DNA of the CDR3 is TGTGCCAGCAGCTTTGGGGCTGGGGGCAATGAGCAGTTCTTC. Its protein product is CASSFGAGGNEQFF.

The rearrangement uses TRBV21-1 and TRBJ2-3; TRBD2, the table's D call, was not compared with the DNA. TRBV21-1 is given as a pseudogene. The CDR3 extends over 16 amino acids. The chain's CDR3 is CASSLFRGAITDTQYF. The CDR3 coding sequence is TGTGCCAGCAGCCTTTTCCGGGGGGCAATCACAGATACGCAGTATTTT.

The rearrangement joins TRBV10-3 to TRBJ1-1, with TRBD1 identical over 8 bases. The CDR3 contains 14 residues. The germline V gene has CDR1 ENHRY and CDR2 SYGVKD. V was pared by 2 bases and J by 3 bases, with 2 bases of the junction left unmatched. The CDR3 loop is CAISEPRGHTEAFF. DNA for the CDR3: TGTGCCATCAGTGAGCCCAGGGGGCACACTGAAGCTTTCTTT.

This chain links TRBV6-5 with TRBJ2-2; D not certain. This CDR3 region has 14 residues. V shed 6 bases and J shed 5 bases, with 13 bases lying between them. The germline V gene has CDR1 MNHEY and CDR2 SVGAGI. The CDR3 loop is CASRPVAITGELFF. CDR3 bases: TGTGCCAGCAGACCTGTGGCGATTACCGGGGAGCTGTTTTTT.

The V call is TRBV18, the J call TRBJ2-5; D gene ambiguous. The CDR3 spans 14 residues. Trimming pared 0 bases from V and 2 bases from J, leaving 7 bases between. CDR1 and CDR2 (germline): KGHSH, LQKENI. CDR3 bases: TGTGCCAGCTCACCACCGTTTCTTCAAGAGACCCAGTACTTC. Amino acids: CASSPPFLQETQYF.

This chain links TRBV6-6 with TRBJ2-2; D is undetermined. Germline V CDR1 and CDR2: MNHNY, SVGAGI (reference sequence). The CDR3 has 13 residues. V was pared by 6 bases and J by 0 bases, with 5 bases between. The CDR3 region has the DNA TGTGCCAGCAGGAACGCGAACACCGGGGAGCTGTTTTTT. Translated, it gives CASRNANTGELFF.

V usage is TRBV2 and J usage is TRBJ2-5; 11 positions match TRBD2. There are 13 residues in the CDR3. Germline assignment: CDR1 SNHLY and CDR2 FYNNEI. J lost 4 bases, V lost 7 bases, and 2 bases had no gene match. The CDR3 loop is CASIGLAGETQYF. The DNA for the CDR3 is TGTGCCAGCATTGGACTAGCGGGAGAGACCCAGTACTTC.

This clone turned up a few times. This chain joins TRBV5-4 and TRBJ1-1; the D gene is possibly TRBD1 (5 bases). The germline V gene encodes CDR1 SGHNT and CDR2 YYREEE (reference sequence). V shed 0 bases and J shed 1 base, with 10 bases lying between them. CDR3 length: 15 amino acids. The CDR3 region is CASSLAWTPNTEAFF. Here the CDR3 DNA reads TGTGCCAGCAGCTTGGCCTGGACACCGAACACTGAAGCTTTCTTT.

In its sample, this clone was seen once. The J gene is TRBJ1-1, the V gene TRBV6-5; 9 bases fit TRBD1. The germline gives CDR1 MNHEY, CDR2 SVGAGI. The CDR3 is made up of 13 amino acids. The J segment lost 11 bases and the V segment lost 7 bases, leaving 11 bases of the junction unmatched. This CDR3 is CASKMLQGAGAFF. In DNA, the CDR3 is TGTGCCAGCAAAATGTTACAGGGGGCAGGTGCTTTCTTT.

The gene calls are TRBV25-1 and TRBJ2-3, with 8 bases that match TRBD2. The CDR3 consists of 18 residues. Germline-derived CDR1 and CDR2 are MGHDK and SYGVNS. V gave up 5 bases and J gave up 3 bases; unmatched junction bases: 16. The CDR3 is CASSSAGAAGLRTDTQYF. CDR3 DNA: TGTGCCAGCAGTTCAGCGGGGGCGGCGGGTTTGAGGACAGATACGCAGTATTTT. The full variable domain, completed using reference TRBV25-1 and TRBJ2-3, is EADIYQTPRYLVIGTGKKITLECSQTMGHDKMYWYQQDPGMELHLIHYSYGVNSTEKGDLSSESTVSRIRTEHFPLTLESARPSHTSQYLCASSSAGAAGLRTDTQYFGPGTRLTVL.

The chain links TRBV5-4 to TRBJ1-5; 9 nucleotides align to TRBD1. There are 19 residues in the CDR3. J lost 4 bases, V lost 0 bases, and 14 bases had no gene match. The germline CDR1 and CDR2 sequences are SGHNT and YYREEE (reference sequence). CDR3: CASSLGPSGQGSLNQPQHF. The CDR3 DNA sequence: TGTGCCAGCAGCTTGGGACCCTCCGGACAGGGGTCTCTAAATCAGCCCCAGCATTTT.

This sequence joins TRBV12-5 and TRBJ2-3; D unclear. With 1 base removed from V and 1 base from J, the gap between germline ends came to 3 bases. Per the germline V gene, CDR1 is LGHNT and CDR2 is FRNRAP. The CDR3 runs 13 residues. The CDR3 reads CASGLARTDTQYF. CDR3 sequence (DNA): TGTGCTAGTGGTTTGGCCCGCACAGATACGCAGTATTTT.

V is TRBV29-1 and J is TRBJ1-1; D gene ambiguous. Per germline, CDR1 SQVTM and CDR2 ANQGSEA. Trimming stripped 3 bases from V and 1 base from J, with 12 bases between. The CDR3 has 14 residues. The CDR3 protein is CSVEVGGWNTEAFF. The DNA for the CDR3 is TGCAGCGTTGAGGTAGGAGGGTGGAACACTGAAGCTTTCTTT.

This chain uses TRBV28 with TRBJ2-1, with 15 bases that match TRBD2. The CDR3 spans 16 residues. V dropped 4 bases and J dropped 6; count of bases not matched to a gene: 4. The germline V gene has CDR1 MDHEN and CDR2 SYDVKM. The CDR3 here is CASSSGLAGGFNEQFF. CDR3 DNA sequence: TGTGCCAGCAGTTCGGGACTAGCGGGGGGATTCAATGAGCAGTTCTTC.

The chain recombines TRBV2 with TRBJ2-5, with 11 bases aligning to TRBD2. Germline lookup yields CDR1 SNHLY and CDR2 FYNNEI. Trimming took 3 bases from V and 1 from J; bases not matched to a gene: 4. This CDR3 is 16 amino acids long. CDR3: CASSEIAGGPQETQYF. As DNA, the CDR3 is TGTGCCAGCAGTGAGATAGCGGGGGGGCCCCAAGAGACCCAGTACTTC. Supplemented by reference TRBV2 and TRBJ2-5, the full variable domain reads EPEVTQTPSHQVTQMGQEVILRCVPISNHLYFYWYRQILGQKVEFLVSFYNNEISEKSEIFDDQFSVERPDGSNFTLKIRSTKLEDSAMYFCASSEIAGGPQETQYFGPGTRLLVL.

This chain uses TRBV29-1 with TRBJ2-3; 8 bases map to TRBD2. The CDR3 has 16 amino acids. V dropped 1 base and J dropped 0; count of bases not matched to a gene: 6. CDR1 SQVTM and CDR2 ANQGSEA come from the germline V gene. The CDR3 nucleotides are TGCAGCGTTGAAGGCGTACGGGGGGGGAGCACAGATACGCAGTATTTT. As protein: CSVEGVRGGSTDTQYF.

This chain joins TRBV6-2 or TRBV6-3 and TRBJ2-7, with TRBD1 identical over 7 bases. With 4 bases clipped from V and 2 bases from J, the junction kept 11 bases outside the gene matches. The CDR3 runs 16 residues. Germline V gene sequence: CDR1 MNHEY, CDR2 SVGEGT. CDR3 in amino acids: CASSSATGSLTYEQYF. The CDR3 DNA reads TGTGCCAGCAGTTCGGCGACAGGGTCTTTAACCTACGAGCAGTACTTC.

The V call is TRBV7-9, the J call TRBJ1-6, with 7 bases aligning to TRBD1. Germline V gives CDR1 SEHNR, CDR2 FQNEAQ (reference sequence). The CDR3 consists of 15 residues. J gave up 7 bases and V 4 bases, and 7 bases lay outside the gene matches. The CDR3 DNA is TGTGCCAGCAGCTCGGAGGACAGGAACAATTCACCCCTCCACTTT. This encodes CASSSEDRNNSPLHF.

This clone was seen once. V usage is TRBV7-9 and J usage is TRBJ1-1; 7 nucleotides agree with TRBD1. V was clipped by 5 bases and J by 0 bases; unmatched bases: 6. Germline CDR1 reads SEHNR; CDR2 reads FQNEAQ (reference sequence). The CDR3 contains 15 residues. The CDR3 DNA reads TGTGCCAGCAGCCCGGGACAGTCTATGAACACTGAAGCTTTCTTT. Its translation: CASSPGQSMNTEAFF.